This TCR beta chain was sequenced in a study of T cell repertoires in cytomegalovirus infection. Study details: Public TCR beta signature analysis indicated the presence of both CMV infection and matching HLA type.

As concerns this clonotype: Its target is not known.

Study-wide results and caveats: Clonotype analysis showed dominance of the ex vivo response by HLA-C-restricted CMV-specific TCR beta clonotypes.

A single record per CDR3 protein comes from TCRdb applying MiXCR to the reads. The table lists about 900,000 distinct CDR3 sequences, 25% to 40% of them singletons. The CDR3 consists of 14 residues. The germline V gene has CDR1 MDHEN and CDR2 SYDVKM. V was cut by 4 bases and J by 3 bases, with 12 bases left in between. Specimen: cultured CD8+ T cells from PBMCs, collected from culture after CMV antigen stimulation. The clonotype was recovered from a human donor in good health (CMV status not recorded). Some clones in this sample may be carry-over from other donors' samples. V is TRBV28 and J is TRBJ1-1; D is unresolved. The CDR3 spells CASSSPVGYTEAFF. The DNA for the CDR3 is TGTGCCAGCAGTTCCCCCGTCGGTTACACTGAAGCTTTCTTT. Using reference TRBV28 and TRBJ1-1 for the parts outside the CDR3, the full variable domain is DVKVTQSSRYLVKRTGEKVFLECVQDMDHENMFWYRQDPGLGLRLIYFSYDVKMKEKGDIPEGYSVSREKKERFSLILESASTNQTSMYLCASSSPVGYTEAFFGQGTRLTVV.